This T cell receptor (beta chain) was identified in a study of CD8+CD57+ T cells in acquired aplastic anemia. The wider study: CD4+ and CD8+ cells, once sorted, gave DNA averaging roughly 3.2 ug. Study conclusions and caveats: A significant difference in CD8+ Simpson's diversity between patients and controls was not found. Roughly 28 was the count of CD8+ CDR3 sequences that patients shared with controls.

TCR beta VDJ and CDR3 were profiled, and genomic DNA was the template. TCRdb processed the reads anew with MiXCR; each CDR3 protein has one entry. This table has more than 250,000 distinct CDR3 sequences, roughly 50% appearing once. The CDR3 is made up of 13 amino acids. Deletions cut 8 bases from V and 14 bases from J, with 18 bases between. CDR1 KGHDR and CDR2 SFDVKD come from the germline V gene. Details on this clonotype: What it recognizes is unknown.

The chain links TRBV24-1 to TRBJ1-6, with no clear D. Material: sorted CD4+, CD8+, or CD8+CD57+ T cells (not recorded which) from PBMCs. The receptor was derived from a human donor with severe aplastic anemia or a healthy control (not recorded which). The CDR3 bases are TGTGCCACCAAGCAGGACGAGCAATCAGCCCTCCACTTT. The encoded protein is CATKQDEQSALHF.